The 21 T cell receptor beta chains in this list originate from one sample, sequenced in a study of shared clonotypes between healthy human individuals (dated by TCRdb to the early 2020s). The protocol used for the library was the immunoSEQ multiplex PCR assay. This is the immuneACCESS table as TCRdb keeps it, with only in-frame sequences that have V and J called. A part of the clones is gone; compared with another copy, unresolved V genes explain less than half, and the rest is unexplained. The sample table lists about 1.5 million clones, 95% to 97% of them with a count of one. The ten largest clones capture approximately 1.1% of the sample. Sequencing input: naive CD4+ T cells sorted from blood. Sample cell subset or site, as interpreted from the label and publication: CD45RA+ positively selected. The receptors stem from a young man in good health.

The chain has TRBV27 and TRBJ1-1, with 7 bases fitting TRBD1. The V segment lost 5 bases and the J segment 5 bases; nucleotides outside the gene matches: 2. In germline, CDR1 is MNHEY, CDR2 SMNVEV (reference sequence). The CDR3 has 12 amino acids. The CDR3 DNA reads TGTGCCAGCAGTAAACAGGGGACTGAAGCTTTCTTT. This sequence encodes CASSKQGTEAFF.

The CDR3 coding sequence is TGTGCCAGCTCTTGGACAGAGGTTGCCGGCGGAGTCTACGAGCAGTACTTC. Translation: CASSWTEVAGGVYEQYF. V and J are TRBV18 and TRBJ2-7; tentative D call: TRBD1 (6 bases). This CDR3 contains 17 residues. CDR1 and CDR2 from the germline V gene are KGHSH and LQKENI. V lost 6 bases, J lost 3 bases, and 24 bases lay in between.

The chain joins TRBV7-8 to TRBJ2-3; D is tentatively TRBD1 or TRBD2 (6 bases each). V was clipped by 1 base and J by 4 bases, with 12 bases between them. Germline-derived CDR1 and CDR2 are SGHVS and FQNEAQ. The CDR3 covers 15 residues. For the CDR3, the DNA is TGTGCCAGCAGCTTAGTATCGGGGGCTTCAGATACGCAGTATTTT. It yields the protein CASSLVSGASDTQYF. The full variable domain, with the rest looked up from reference TRBV7-8 and TRBJ2-3, is GAGVSQSPRYKVAKRGQDVALRCDPISGHVSLFWYQQALGQGPEFLTYFQNEAQLDKSGLPSDRFFAERPEGSVSTLKIQRTQQEDSAVYLCASSLVSGASDTQYFGPGTRLTVL.

V usage is TRBV5-1 and J usage is TRBJ1-1; D remains unclear. The V end was cut by 2 bases, the J end by 2 bases, with 7 bases between. Germline values: CDR1 SGHRS, CDR2 YFSETQ. CDR3 length: 13 residues. CDR3: CASSFDRNTEAFF. Written as DNA, the CDR3 is TGCGCCAGCAGCTTTGATCGCAACACTGAAGCTTTCTTT. The complete variable domain, with remaining parts taken from reference TRBV5-1 and TRBJ1-1, reads KAGVTQTPRYLIKTRGQQVTLSCSPISGHRSVSWYQQTPGQGLQFLFEYFSETQRNKGNFPGRFSGRQFSNSRSEMNVSTLELGDSALYLCASSFDRNTEAFFGQGTRLTVV.

This rearrangement joins TRBV19 to TRBJ1-1, with D perhaps matching TRBD1 (5 bases). The CDR3 totals 14 residues. The germline V and J ends were trimmed by 5 bases and 4 bases, with 14 bases remaining between them. CDR1 is LNHDA, CDR2 SQIVND, per germline (reference sequence). This chain's CDR3 is CASSVRGEGTEAFF. The CDR3 DNA reads as TGTGCCAGTAGTGTGAGGGGCGAGGGCACTGAAGCTTTCTTT.

Details on this clone: The junction and the germline gene differ at one end; a read error may be behind it. This chain uses TRBV7-7 with TRBJ2-5, with D tentatively TRBD1 (6 bases). Germline CDR1 SSHAT, CDR2 FNYEAQ (reference sequence). This CDR3 contains 14 residues. CDR3 in amino acids: CASSQGGAQETQYF. The CDR3 nucleotides are TGTGCTAGCAGCCAAGGGGGAGCCCAAGAGACCCAGTACTTC.

Concerning this clone: The sample holds other DNA sequences that translate to the same CDR3. The chain uses TRBV2 and TRBJ1-5; D is undetermined. The CDR3 covers 13 residues. CDR1 SNHLY and CDR2 FYNNEI come from the germline V gene. With 2 bases removed from V and 4 bases from J, the gap between germline ends came to 6 bases. In DNA, the CDR3 is TGTGCCAGCAGTGAAACTAGAAATCAGCCCCAGCATTTT. Protein sequence: CASSETRNQPQHF.

A remark on this clone: At the DNA level, this CDR3 is encoded by other sequences in the same sample as well. The chain uses TRBV11-2 and TRBJ2-1, with 10 bases fitting TRBD2. The CDR3 contains 15 residues. From germline, CDR1 is SGHAT and CDR2 FQNNGV. V lost 5 bases and J lost 5; bases outside the gene matches: 6. The CDR3: CASSKLAGAHNEQFF. The CDR3, as DNA: TGTGCCAGCAGCAAGCTAGCGGGAGCTCACAATGAGCAGTTCTTC.

CDR3 coding DNA: TGTGCCACCCTTAAGGTCCGACGGGGGACTGAAGCTTTCTTT. Protein sequence: CATLKVRRGTEAFF. V is TRBV6-5 and J is TRBJ1-1; D possibly corresponds to TRBD1 (5 bases). The CDR3 spans 14 residues. Germline assignment: CDR1 MNHEY and CDR2 SVGAGI. V shed 10 bases and J shed 5 bases, with 20 bases lying between them.

V gene TRBV19 combines with J gene TRBJ1-2; 7 bases fit TRBD1. The CDR3 covers 14 residues. Trimming removed 4 bases from V and 4 bases from J; junction bases left unmatched: 6. Germline lookup yields CDR1 LNHDA and CDR2 SQIVND (reference sequence). CDR3 amino acids: CASSRQGSAYGYTF. The CDR3 nucleotides are TGTGCCAGTAGTAGACAGGGCTCCGCCTATGGCTACACCTTC.

The genes are TRBV27 and TRBJ2-6; weak D call: TRBD1 (5 bases). The CDR3 is made up of 17 amino acids. The germline V gene encodes CDR1 MNHEY and CDR2 SMNVEV (reference sequence). V lost 3 bases, J lost 4 bases, and 16 bases lay in between. CDR3 protein: CASSLTDVLGGANVLTF. The CDR3 DNA reads as TGTGCCAGCAGTTTGACAGACGTCCTTGGGGGGGCCAACGTCCTGACTTTC.

The chain is built from TRBV6-5 and TRBJ2-7, with D perhaps TRBD1 (5 bases). Trimming left V 4 bases short and J 4 bases short, with 11 bases between. The CDR3 is made up of 13 amino acids. Germline values: CDR1 MNHEY, CDR2 SVGAGI. The CDR3 reads CASSSPGFYEQYF. DNA of the CDR3: TGTGCCAGCAGTTCCCCAGGGTTTTACGAGCAGTACTTC.

This rearrangement joins TRBV28 to TRBJ1-3; maybe TRBD1 (5 bases). Germline CDR1 reads MDHEN; CDR2 reads SYDVKM. This CDR3 is built from 14 residues. V shed 6 bases and J shed 2 bases, with 11 bases lying between them. The DNA of the CDR3 is TGTGCCAGCAGCACTCAGGGAGCTGGAAACACCATATATTTT. This translates into CASSTQGAGNTIYF.

The V call is TRBV28, the J call TRBJ2-1, with D possibly matching TRBD2 (5 bases). The CDR3 is 12 amino acids. Germline V gene sequence: CDR1 MDHEN, CDR2 SYDVKM. Trimming cost V 5 bases and J 12 bases, with 14 bases left between them. CDR3 in amino acids: CASSPTLAGQFF. CDR3 bases: TGTGCCAGCAGTCCCACCCTAGCTGGGCAGTTCTTC.

This clone has a single count. CDR3 sequence: CASSAFLEQFF. In DNA, the CDR3 is TGTGCCAGCAGTGCATTCTTAGAGCAGTTCTTC. The rearrangement uses TRBV25-1 and TRBJ2-1; D is unclear. The CDR3 totals 11 residues. V gave up 4 bases and J gave up 10 bases, with 8 bases separating them. The V gene's germline CDR1 is MGHDK and CDR2 SYGVNS.

The chain combines TRBV5-4 with TRBJ2-2; D gene unclear. Germline V lookup: CDR1 SGHNT, CDR2 YYREEE (reference sequence). The CDR3 consists of 15 residues. V shed 1 base and J shed 3 bases, with 10 bases lying between them. The DNA of the CDR3 is TGTGCCAGCAGCTTGTCTGGTTCGTACACCGGGGAGCTGTTTTTT. Its protein is CASSLSGSYTGELFF.

The gene calls are TRBV19 and TRBJ2-1; D may be TRBD1 (6 bases). Germline V gene sequence: CDR1 LNHDA, CDR2 SQIVND (reference sequence). V dropped 5 bases and J dropped 7 bases, with 27 bases sitting between them. This CDR3 is 18 amino acids long. For the CDR3, the DNA is TGTGCCAGTAGTTCCCGACAGGCATCGAACGGGATGGGGAATGAGCAGTTCTTC. It codes for CASSSRQASNGMGNEQFF.

A few counts support this clone. Other DNA sequences in this sample translate to the same CDR3. The J gene is TRBJ1-2, the V gene TRBV4-2; no clear D gene. The CDR3 sequence is 12 residues long. Between the trimmed V and J ends, which lost 3 bases and 2 bases, there was a span of 4 bases. Germline values: CDR1 LGHNA, CDR2 YNFKEQ. CDR3 residues: CASSQSNYGYTF. DNA for the CDR3: TGTGCCAGCAGCCAGAGCAACTATGGCTACACCTTC.

V gene TRBV28 combines with J gene TRBJ2-7; TRBD1 agrees at 9 bases. The CDR3 sequence is 14 residues long. The V gene's germline CDR1 is MDHEN and CDR2 SYDVKM. V dropped 6 bases and J dropped 0; count of bases not matched to a gene: 3. CDR3 region: CASRSTGGSYEQYF. Here the CDR3 DNA reads TGTGCCAGCAGGTCGACAGGGGGCTCCTACGAGCAGTACTTC.

The V gene is TRBV15, the J gene TRBJ2-7; 8 bases agree with TRBD2. The CDR3 totals 14 residues. The J segment lost 3 bases and the V segment lost 2 bases, leaving 3 bases of the junction unmatched. CDR1 and CDR2 from the germline V gene are LNHNV and YYDKDF (reference sequence). CDR3 residues: CATSRSSGSYEQYF. In DNA form, the CDR3 reads TGTGCCACCAGCAGATCGAGCGGGAGCTACGAGCAGTACTTC.

This chain links TRBV19 with TRBJ1-2; D is uncertain. CDR1 LNHDA and CDR2 SQIVND come from the germline V gene (reference sequence). The CDR3 runs 13 residues. V dropped 5 bases and J dropped 2 bases, with 9 bases sitting between them. The CDR3 coding sequence is TGTGCCAGTAGTGCGACAAGGAACTATGGCTACACCTTC. Translation gives CASSATRNYGYTF. The full variable domain, its missing parts supplied by reference TRBV19 and TRBJ1-2, is DGGITQSPKYLFRKEGQNVTLSCEQNLNHDAMYWYRQDPGQGLRLIYYSQIVNDFQKGDIAEGYSVSREKKESFPLTVTSAQKNPTAFYLCASSATRNYGYTFGSGTRLTVV.